The 26 T cell receptor beta chains reported below all come from one sample, sequenced in a study of blood T cell repertoires in COVID-19. Profiling relied on immunoSEQ multiplex PCR, and the TCRdb table lists in-frame clones only, not all of them. The table has 65,000 to 90,000 clones, approximately 86% seen once. Sequences were obtained from peripheral blood. These TCRs come from a man aged 80 or over with COVID-19, enrolled during active disease.

The chain employs TRBV15 and TRBJ1-2; D ambiguous. The germline CDR1 and CDR2 sequences are LNHNV and YYDKDF (reference sequence). Trimming took off 0 bases at V and 4 bases at J, with 6 bases between the two ends. The CDR3 has 13 amino acids. In DNA form, the CDR3 reads TGTGCCACCAGCAGAGATCTGGCCTATGGCTACACCTTC. Its translation: CATSRDLAYGYTF.

V is TRBV2 and J is TRBJ2-3; 10 bases are shared with TRBD2. The CDR3 is made up of 17 amino acids. CDR1 SNHLY and CDR2 FYNNEI come from the germline V gene. The ends lost 4 bases at V and 1 base at J; junction bases unmatched: 8. In DNA, the CDR3 is TGTGCCAGCAGTGGGAACCCTAGCGGGAGCCGCACAGATACGCAGTATTTT. This codes for CASSGNPSGSRTDTQYF.

The CDR3, as DNA: TGTGCCATCAGTGATCAGGATAGCAATCAGCCCCAGCATTTT. Amino acids: CAISDQDSNQPQHF. J is TRBJ1-5 and V is TRBV10-3; D is uncertain. The CDR3 runs to 14 residues. Trimming stripped 3 bases from V and 0 bases from J, with 6 bases between. Germline V lookup: CDR1 ENHRY, CDR2 SYGVKD.

The chain joins TRBV27 to TRBJ2-2; TRBD1 is a possible D gene (5 bases). Germline V gene data show CDR1 as MNHEY and CDR2 as SMNVEV (reference sequence). The V end lost 6 bases, the J end lost 1 base, and 15 bases lay between the germline ends. This CDR3 comprises 16 residues. This CDR3 reads CASSRKGPLNTGELFF. The CDR3 nucleotides read TGTGCCAGCAGCCGGAAGGGGCCCCTGAACACCGGGGAGCTGTTTTTT.

The chain uses TRBV18 and TRBJ2-7, with 8 bases fitting TRBD2. In germline, CDR1 is KGHSH, CDR2 LQKENI. J was trimmed by 3 bases and V by 6 bases; bases with no gene match: 13. The CDR3 sequence is 16 residues long. The CDR3 loop reads CASSRRLARTNYEQYF. CDR3 sequence (DNA): TGTGCCAGCTCGCGGAGACTAGCGCGAACAAACTACGAGCAGTACTTC.

V gene TRBV4-2 combines with J gene TRBJ1-1; 10 positions agree with TRBD1. J gave up 1 base and V 0 bases, and 8 bases lay outside the gene matches. Looked up from germline, CDR1 is LGHNA and CDR2 is YNFKEQ. This CDR3 has 18 residues. CDR3 DNA: TGTGCCAGCAGCCAAGAGACAGGGGGCGCTGGGGCGAACACTGAAGCTTTCTTT. It encodes CASSQETGGAGANTEAFF.

This clone came up once. The rearrangement uses TRBV5-5 and TRBJ2-7; D gene ambiguous. CDR1 is SGHKS and CDR2 is YYEKEE in the germline V gene (reference sequence). This CDR3 comprises 13 residues. V lost 2 bases to trimming and J lost 5 bases, with 11 bases between them. This CDR3 reads CASSLLPGNEQYF. In DNA, the CDR3 is TGTGCCAGCAGCTTACTGCCGGGTAACGAGCAGTACTTC.

The chain employs TRBV5-1 and TRBJ1-5; 7 bases are shared with TRBD1. After removal of 5 bases from V and 5 bases from J, the junction contained 7 bases not matched to a gene. In germline, CDR1 is SGHRS, CDR2 YFSETQ. The CDR3 is made up of 14 amino acids. DNA of the CDR3: TGCGCCAGCAGACCCGACAGGGTCGATCAGCCCCAGCATTTT. Translated, it gives CASRPDRVDQPQHF.

The chain is built from TRBV28 and TRBJ1-4; D is possibly TRBD1 (6 bases). Trimming took 3 bases from V and 5 from J, leaving 13 bases between them. The CDR3 contains 15 residues. Germline CDR1 and CDR2: MDHEN and SYDVKM. The CDR3 nucleotides are TGTGCCAGCAGTTTGCTCGACAGGATCAATGAAAAACTGTTTTTT. Translated, it gives CASSLLDRINEKLFF.

This clone was seen a few times. The CDR3 nucleotides are TGTGCCAGCAGTTACTCGGCTAGCGGGGGCCAAGAGACCCAGTACTTC. Translated, it gives CASSYSASGGQETQYF. This chain joins TRBV6-6 and TRBJ2-5; 10 bases are shared with TRBD2. This CDR3 contains 16 residues. Germline V gene sequence: CDR1 MNHNY, CDR2 SVGAGI (reference sequence). After removal of 0 bases from V and 1 base from J, the junction contained 2 bases not matched to a gene.

The chain combines TRBV7-3 with TRBJ2-7; D might be TRBD1 (5 bases). V shed 1 base and J shed 6 bases, with 10 bases lying between them. CDR1 is SGHTA, CDR2 FQGTGA, per germline. CDR3 size: 13 residues. The chain's CDR3 is CASSLNLGAEQYF. Here the CDR3 DNA reads TGTGCCAGCAGCTTAAACCTAGGGGCCGAGCAGTACTTC. Variable domain in full (rest from reference TRBV7-3 and TRBJ2-7): GAGVSQTPSNKVTEKGKYVELRCDPISGHTALYWYRQSLGQGPEFLIYFQGTGAADDSGLPNDRFFAVRPEGSVSTLKIQRTERGDSAVYLCASSLNLGAEQYFGPGTRLTVT.

This rearrangement joins TRBV9 to TRBJ1-1, with D maybe TRBD1 (5 bases). Trimming removed 5 bases at V and 7 bases at J, with 18 bases between. This CDR3 has 14 amino acids. Per the germline V gene, CDR1 is SGDLS and CDR2 is YYNGEE. The CDR3 here is CASRALGDRGEAFF. The DNA of the CDR3 is TGTGCCAGCAGAGCCTTAGGGGATAGAGGTGAAGCTTTCTTT.

The chain is built from TRBV19 and TRBJ2-7; D is possibly TRBD2 (6 bases). This CDR3 contains 17 residues. Germline-derived CDR1 and CDR2 are LNHDA and SQIVND (reference sequence). V was shortened by 0 bases and J by 0 bases, with 15 bases between the two germline ends. In nucleotides, the CDR3 is TGTGCCAGTAGTATAGATCTAAGGAGGGGAGGCTCCTACGAGCAGTACTTC. It specifies CASSIDLRRGGSYEQYF.

V is TRBV5-6 and J is TRBJ2-1; D unresolved. This CDR3 comprises 13 residues. Trimming pared 1 base from V and 5 bases from J, leaving 7 bases between. From germline, CDR1 is SGHDT and CDR2 YYEEEE. The CDR3 nucleotides read TGTGCCAGCAGCTTGTCCCCAAACAATGAGCAGTTCTTC. Translation: CASSLSPNNEQFF. The complete variable domain, with remaining parts taken from reference TRBV5-6 and TRBJ2-1, reads DAGVTQSPTHLIKTRGQQVTLRCSPKSGHDTVSWYQQALGQGPQFIFQYYEEEERQRGNFPDRFSGHQFPNYSSELNVNALLLGDSALYLCASSLSPNNEQFFGPGTRLTVL.

The V and J genes are TRBV4-2 and TRBJ2-5, with D perhaps TRBD2 (6 bases). The germline V and J ends were trimmed by 1 base and 7 bases, with 19 bases remaining between them. CDR1 and CDR2 (germline): LGHNA, YNFKEQ. The CDR3 runs to 16 residues. DNA of the CDR3: TGTGCCAGCAGCCAAGCCCATTCGGGGGACCTTGGGACCCAGTACTTC. Its protein is CASSQAHSGDLGTQYF.

The gene calls are TRBV7-3 and TRBJ1-1; D is ambiguous. CDR3 length: 13 residues. Trimming took off 4 bases at V and 1 base at J, with 7 bases between the two ends. The germline CDR1 and CDR2 sequences are SGHTA and FQGTGA. The CDR3 here is CASSSEGNTEAFF. CDR3 bases: TGTGCCAGCAGCTCCGAGGGGAACACTGAAGCTTTCTTT.

The chain employs TRBV5-1 and TRBJ1-3; D not certain. The ends were cut back, 3 bases at V and 4 bases at J, with 20 bases in the middle. This CDR3 has 17 residues. Germline CDR1 SGHRS, CDR2 YFSETQ. CDR3 nucleotide sequence: TGCGCCAGCAGCTCCCCGTCCAGCCGGGCGGGAGGAAACACCATATATTTT. Translating gives CASSSPSSRAGGNTIYF. The full variable domain, completed using reference TRBV5-1 and TRBJ1-3, is KAGVTQTPRYLIKTRGQQVTLSCSPISGHRSVSWYQQTPGQGLQFLFEYFSETQRNKGNFPGRFSGRQFSNSRSEMNVSTLELGDSALYLCASSSPSSRAGGNTIYFGEGSWLTVV.

The count of this clone is one. As DNA, the CDR3 is TGTGCCAGCAGCTTACTACTAGTAGATACGCAGTATTTT. This encodes CASSLLLVDTQYF. This chain uses TRBV7-3 with TRBJ2-3, with D possibly being TRBD2 (5 bases). Per germline, CDR1 SGHTA and CDR2 FQGTGA. The CDR3 runs 13 residues. Trimming left V 2 bases short and J 5 bases short, with 8 bases between.

The chain joins TRBV9 to TRBJ1-3, with D hard to call. Germline V CDR1 and CDR2: SGDLS, YYNGEE. V was cut by 3 bases and J by 0 bases, with 13 bases left in between. The CDR3 consists of 16 residues. Here the CDR3 DNA reads TGTGCCAGCAGCGGCTCCCCATCGGTCTCTGGAAACACCATATATTTT. It specifies CASSGSPSVSGNTIYF.

This clone was seen once. The rearrangement links TRBV5-1 to TRBJ1-1; no clear D gene. The V end lost 0 bases, the J end lost 1 base, and 7 bases lay between the germline ends. The V gene's germline CDR1 is SGHRS and CDR2 YFSETQ. This CDR3 is built from 14 residues. CDR3: CASSLEQWNTEAFF. The CDR3 DNA reads as TGCGCCAGCAGCTTGGAACAGTGGAACACTGAAGCTTTCTTT. Based on the CDR3 plus reference TRBV5-1 and TRBJ1-1, the full variable domain is KAGVTQTPRYLIKTRGQQVTLSCSPISGHRSVSWYQQTPGQGLQFLFEYFSETQRNKGNFPGRFSGRQFSNSRSEMNVSTLELGDSALYLCASSLEQWNTEAFFGQGTRLTVV.

V gene TRBV5-1 combines with J gene TRBJ1-3, with 7 nucleotides matching TRBD1. From germline, CDR1 is SGHRS and CDR2 YFSETQ. The CDR3 extends over 18 amino acids. Trimming took 0 bases from V and 0 from J; bases not matched to a gene: 9. The CDR3 reads CASSLGPGGSYSGNTIYF. The CDR3 DNA reads as TGCGCCAGCAGCTTGGGTCCAGGGGGAAGCTACTCTGGAAACACCATATATTTT.

The chain's CDR3 is CASSLEASAGTDTQYF. The CDR3 DNA follows: TGCGCCAGCAGCTTGGAGGCTAGCGCGGGCACAGATACGCAGTATTTT. The chain combines TRBV5-1 with TRBJ2-3, with D possibly matching TRBD2 (6 bases). This CDR3 comprises 16 residues. Germline V gene sequence: CDR1 SGHRS, CDR2 YFSETQ. Trimming pared 0 bases from V and 1 base from J, leaving 12 bases between.

The chain employs TRBV4-3 and TRBJ2-6; D is possibly TRBD1 (6 bases). V dropped 0 bases and J dropped 0 bases, with 15 bases sitting between them. Germline CDR1 and CDR2: LGHNA and YSLEER. This CDR3 is 19 amino acids long. The CDR3 DNA follows: TGCGCCAGCAGCCAAGATTTACTGGGGGCGAGCTCTGGGGCCAACGTCCTGACTTTC. Residues: CASSQDLLGASSGANVLTF.

The chain has TRBV7-9 and TRBJ1-1; 7 positions agree with TRBD1. This CDR3 contains 15 residues. In germline, CDR1 is SEHNR, CDR2 FQNEAQ (reference sequence). Trimming at V came to 2 bases and at J to 2 bases, leaving 5 bases not matched to a gene. CDR3 loop: CASSLYGTANTEAFF. CDR3 DNA sequence: TGTGCCAGCAGCTTATACGGGACAGCAAACACTGAAGCTTTCTTT.

The table lists this clone with a count of one. The genes are TRBV11-1 and TRBJ2-5, with 10 bases lining up with TRBD1. Germline trimming cut 4 bases from V and 4 bases from J; bases unmatched to any gene: 9. Germline assignment: CDR1 SGHAT and CDR2 FQDESV (reference sequence). This CDR3 contains 16 residues. The CDR3 is CASSSPGQGFSETQYF. CDR3 DNA sequence: TGTGCCAGCAGCTCGCCGGGACAGGGGTTTTCAGAGACCCAGTACTTC. Full variable domain (outside the CDR3, taken from reference TRBV11-1 and TRBJ2-5): EAEVAQSPRYKITEKSQAVAFWCDPISGHATLYWYRQILGQGPELLVQFQDESVVDDSQLPKDRFSAERLKGVDSTLKIQPAELGDSAMYLCASSSPGQGFSETQYFGPGTRLLVL.

The chain is built from TRBV5-1 and TRBJ1-1; a possible D gene is TRBD1 (5 bases). Germline V gene sequence: CDR1 SGHRS, CDR2 YFSETQ. The length of the CDR3 is 15 residues. V was trimmed by 0 bases and J by 1 base, leaving 10 bases between them. CDR3 nucleotides: TGCGCCAGCAGCTTGGCCTGGGGCAGGAACACTGAAGCTTTCTTT. It translates to CASSLAWGRNTEAFF.